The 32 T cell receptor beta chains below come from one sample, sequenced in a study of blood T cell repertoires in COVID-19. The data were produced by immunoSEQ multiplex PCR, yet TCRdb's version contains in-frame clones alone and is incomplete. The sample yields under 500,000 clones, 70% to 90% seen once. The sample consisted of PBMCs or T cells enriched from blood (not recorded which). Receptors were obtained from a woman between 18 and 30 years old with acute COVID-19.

The CDR3 here is CASSTRQGSYEQYF. The CDR3 nucleotides are TGTGCCAGCTCAACAAGACAGGGATCCTACGAGCAGTACTTC. The V call is TRBV18, the J call TRBJ2-7; TRBD1 matches at 7 bases. The CDR3 contains 14 residues. The V and J ends lost 5 bases and 1 base, in that order; junction bases with no gene match: 5. CDR1 KGHSH and CDR2 LQKENI come from the germline V gene.

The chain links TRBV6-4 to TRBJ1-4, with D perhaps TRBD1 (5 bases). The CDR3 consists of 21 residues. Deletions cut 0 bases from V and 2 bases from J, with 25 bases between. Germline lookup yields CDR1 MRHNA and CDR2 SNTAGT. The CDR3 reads CASSDSISPPAVQGTNEKLFF. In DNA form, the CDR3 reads TGTGCCAGCAGTGACTCGATTTCCCCACCCGCCGTTCAGGGTACTAATGAAAAACTGTTTTTT.

DNA of the CDR3: TGTGCCAGCAGTGGTACAGCAAACTATGGCTACACCTTC. This encodes CASSGTANYGYTF. The V gene is TRBV2, the J gene TRBJ1-2; D ambiguous. This CDR3 has 13 residues. Germline V gene sequence: CDR1 SNHLY, CDR2 FYNNEI. V lost 4 bases, J lost 2 bases, and 8 bases lay in between.

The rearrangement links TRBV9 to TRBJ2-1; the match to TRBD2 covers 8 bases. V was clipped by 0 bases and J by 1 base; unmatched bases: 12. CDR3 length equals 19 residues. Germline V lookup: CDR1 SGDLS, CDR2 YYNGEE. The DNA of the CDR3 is TGTGCCAGCAGCGTAGGGTATTTGGTAGCGGGACGATCCTACAATGAGCAGTTCTTC. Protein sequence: CASSVGYLVAGRSYNEQFF.

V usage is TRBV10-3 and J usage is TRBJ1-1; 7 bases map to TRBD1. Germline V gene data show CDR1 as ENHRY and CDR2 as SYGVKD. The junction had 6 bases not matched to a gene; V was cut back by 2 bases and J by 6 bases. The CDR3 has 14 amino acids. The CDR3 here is CAISERGGASEAFF. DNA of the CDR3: TGTGCCATCAGTGAGAGAGGGGGCGCTTCTGAAGCTTTCTTT.

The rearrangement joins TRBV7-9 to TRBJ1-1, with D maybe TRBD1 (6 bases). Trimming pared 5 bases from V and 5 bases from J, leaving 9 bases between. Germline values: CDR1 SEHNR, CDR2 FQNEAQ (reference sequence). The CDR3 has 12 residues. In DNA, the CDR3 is TGTGCCAGCAGCCCGGACAGAACTGAAGCTTTCTTT. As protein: CASSPDRTEAFF.

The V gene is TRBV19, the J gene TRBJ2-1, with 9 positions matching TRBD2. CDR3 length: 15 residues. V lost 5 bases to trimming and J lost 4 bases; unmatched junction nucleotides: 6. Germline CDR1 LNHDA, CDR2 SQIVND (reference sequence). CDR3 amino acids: CASSPGLAQYNEQFF. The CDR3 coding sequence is TGTGCCAGTAGTCCGGGACTAGCTCAATACAATGAGCAGTTCTTC.

CDR3 DNA sequence: TGTGCCAGCAGCCACGGACTACTAAACACCGGGGAGCTGTTTTTT. As protein: CASSHGLLNTGELFF. The rearrangement joins TRBV7-9 to TRBJ2-2; possibly TRBD2 for D (6 bases). Germline V gene data show CDR1 as SEHNR and CDR2 as FQNEAQ (reference sequence). With 5 bases removed from V and 2 bases from J, the gap between germline ends came to 12 bases. The CDR3 is 15 amino acids.

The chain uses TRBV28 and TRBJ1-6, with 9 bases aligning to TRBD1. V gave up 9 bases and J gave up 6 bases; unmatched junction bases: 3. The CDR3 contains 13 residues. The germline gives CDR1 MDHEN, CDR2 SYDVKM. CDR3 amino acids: CASKTGGNSPLHF. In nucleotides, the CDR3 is TGTGCCAGTAAGACAGGGGGTAATTCACCCCTCCACTTT. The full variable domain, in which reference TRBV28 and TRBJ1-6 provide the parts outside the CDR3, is DVKVTQSSRYLVKRTGEKVFLECVQDMDHENMFWYRQDPGLGLRLIYFSYDVKMKEKGDIPEGYSVSREKKERFSLILESASTNQTSMYLCASKTGGNSPLHFGNGTRLTVT.

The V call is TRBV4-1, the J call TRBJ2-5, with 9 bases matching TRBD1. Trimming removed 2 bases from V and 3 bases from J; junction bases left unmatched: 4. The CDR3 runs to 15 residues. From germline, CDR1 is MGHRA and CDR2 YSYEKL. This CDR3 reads CASSQFGQGKETQYF. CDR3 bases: TGCGCCAGCAGCCAATTTGGACAGGGGAAAGAGACCCAGTACTTC.

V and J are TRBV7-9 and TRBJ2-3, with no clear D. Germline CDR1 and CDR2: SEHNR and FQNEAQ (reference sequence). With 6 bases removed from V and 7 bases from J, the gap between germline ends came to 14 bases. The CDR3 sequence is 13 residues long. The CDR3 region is CASSSPDLYTQYF. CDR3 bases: TGTGCCAGCAGTTCCCCCGACTTATATACGCAGTATTTT.

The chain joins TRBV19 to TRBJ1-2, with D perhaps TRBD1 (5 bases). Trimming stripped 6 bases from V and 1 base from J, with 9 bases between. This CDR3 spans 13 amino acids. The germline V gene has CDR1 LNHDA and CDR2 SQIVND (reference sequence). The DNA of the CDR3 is TGTGCCAGTAGAAAACAGGATAACTATGGCTACACCTTC. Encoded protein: CASRKQDNYGYTF. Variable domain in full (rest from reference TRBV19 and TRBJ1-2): DGGITQSPKYLFRKEGQNVTLSCEQNLNHDAMYWYRQDPGQGLRLIYYSQIVNDFQKGDIAEGYSVSREKKESFPLTVTSAQKNPTAFYLCASRKQDNYGYTFGSGTRLTVV.

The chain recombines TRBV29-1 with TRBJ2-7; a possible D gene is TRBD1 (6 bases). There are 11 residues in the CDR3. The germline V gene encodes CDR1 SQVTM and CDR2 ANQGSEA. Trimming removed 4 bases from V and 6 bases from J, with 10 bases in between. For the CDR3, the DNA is TGCAGCGTTGCTTACAGGGTCGAGCAGTACTTC. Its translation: CSVAYRVEQYF.

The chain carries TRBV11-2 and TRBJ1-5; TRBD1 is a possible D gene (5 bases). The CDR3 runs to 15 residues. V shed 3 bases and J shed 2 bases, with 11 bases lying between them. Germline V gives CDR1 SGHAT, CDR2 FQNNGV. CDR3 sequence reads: CASSFQGSGNQPQHF. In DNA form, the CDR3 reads TGTGCCAGCAGCTTTCAGGGTTCAGGCAATCAGCCCCAGCATTTT.

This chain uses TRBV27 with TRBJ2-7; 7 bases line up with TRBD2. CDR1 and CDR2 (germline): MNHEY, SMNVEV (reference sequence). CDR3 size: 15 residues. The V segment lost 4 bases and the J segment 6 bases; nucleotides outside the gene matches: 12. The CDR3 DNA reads TGTGCCAGCAGTTCCGTCCCAGGGAGGGTGGGCGAGCAGTACTTC. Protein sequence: CASSSVPGRVGEQYF.

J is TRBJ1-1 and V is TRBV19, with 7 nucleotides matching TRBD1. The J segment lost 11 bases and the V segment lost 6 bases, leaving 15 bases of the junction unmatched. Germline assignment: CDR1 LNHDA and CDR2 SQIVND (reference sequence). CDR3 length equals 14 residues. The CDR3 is CASSRDSPSPGAFF. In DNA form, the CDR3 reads TGTGCCAGTAGCCGGGACAGTCCCTCACCGGGGGCTTTCTTT.

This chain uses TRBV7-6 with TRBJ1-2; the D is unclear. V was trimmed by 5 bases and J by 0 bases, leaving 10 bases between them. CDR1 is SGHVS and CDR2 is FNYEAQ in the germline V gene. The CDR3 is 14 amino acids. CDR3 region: CASSRDNANYGYTF. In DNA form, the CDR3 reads TGTGCCAGCAGCCGCGACAACGCTAACTATGGCTACACCTTC.

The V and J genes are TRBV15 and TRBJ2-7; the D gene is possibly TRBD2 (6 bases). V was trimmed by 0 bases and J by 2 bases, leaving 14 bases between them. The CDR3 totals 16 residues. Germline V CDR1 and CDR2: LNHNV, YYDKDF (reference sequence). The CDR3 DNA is TGTGCCACCAGCAGAGAGTTGGGAGGCCTGGCCTACGAGCAGTACTTC. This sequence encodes CATSRELGGLAYEQYF.

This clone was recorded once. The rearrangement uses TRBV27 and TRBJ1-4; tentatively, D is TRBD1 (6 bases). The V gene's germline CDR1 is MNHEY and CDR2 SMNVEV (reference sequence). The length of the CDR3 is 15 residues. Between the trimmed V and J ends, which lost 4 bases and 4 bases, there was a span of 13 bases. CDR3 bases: TGTGCCAGCAGTTCGTCGACAGGAGTTAATGAAAAACTGTTTTTT. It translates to CASSSSTGVNEKLFF.

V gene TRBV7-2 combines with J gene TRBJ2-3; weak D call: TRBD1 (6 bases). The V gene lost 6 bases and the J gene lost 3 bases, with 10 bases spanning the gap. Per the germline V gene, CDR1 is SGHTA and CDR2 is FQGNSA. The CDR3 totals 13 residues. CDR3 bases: TGTGCCAGCAGTCGTACAGGGACAGATACGCAGTATTTT. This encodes CASSRTGTDTQYF. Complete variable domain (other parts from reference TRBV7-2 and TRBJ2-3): GAGVSQSPSNKVTEKGKDVELRCDPISGHTALYWYRQSLGQGLEFLIYFQGNSAPDKSGLPSDRFSAERTGGSVSTLTIQRTQQEDSAVYLCASSRTGTDTQYFGPGTRLTVL.

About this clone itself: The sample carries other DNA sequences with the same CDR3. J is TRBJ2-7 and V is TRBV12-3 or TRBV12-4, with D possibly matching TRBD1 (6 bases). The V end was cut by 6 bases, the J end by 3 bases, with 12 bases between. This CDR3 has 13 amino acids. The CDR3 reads CASRGQGSYEQYF. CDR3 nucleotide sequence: TGTGCCAGCAGAGGGCAGGGGAGCTACGAGCAGTACTTC.

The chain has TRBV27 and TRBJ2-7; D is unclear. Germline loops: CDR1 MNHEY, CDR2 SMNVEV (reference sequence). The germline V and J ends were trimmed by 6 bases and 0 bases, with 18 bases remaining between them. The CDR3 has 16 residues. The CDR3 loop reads CASSTKEPQSSYEQYF. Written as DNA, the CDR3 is TGTGCCAGCAGCACTAAAGAGCCTCAGAGCTCCTACGAGCAGTACTTC.

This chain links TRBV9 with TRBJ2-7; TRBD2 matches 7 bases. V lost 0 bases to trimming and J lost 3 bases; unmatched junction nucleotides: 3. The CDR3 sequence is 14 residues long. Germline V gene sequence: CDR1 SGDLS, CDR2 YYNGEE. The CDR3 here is CASSVAASGYEQYF. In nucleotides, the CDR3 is TGTGCCAGCAGCGTAGCCGCTAGCGGCTACGAGCAGTACTTC.

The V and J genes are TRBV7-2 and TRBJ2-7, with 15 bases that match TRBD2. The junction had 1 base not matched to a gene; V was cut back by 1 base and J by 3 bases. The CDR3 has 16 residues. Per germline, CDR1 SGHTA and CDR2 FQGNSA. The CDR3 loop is CASSLGTSGRGYEQYF. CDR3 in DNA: TGTGCCAGCAGCTTAGGGACTAGCGGGAGGGGCTACGAGCAGTACTTC.

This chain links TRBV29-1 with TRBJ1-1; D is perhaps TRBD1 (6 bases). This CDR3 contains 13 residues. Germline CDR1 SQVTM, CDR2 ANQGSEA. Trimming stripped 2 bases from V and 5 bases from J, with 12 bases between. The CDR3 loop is CSVETGWATEAFF. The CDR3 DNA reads TGCAGCGTTGAAACAGGGTGGGCGACTGAAGCTTTCTTT.

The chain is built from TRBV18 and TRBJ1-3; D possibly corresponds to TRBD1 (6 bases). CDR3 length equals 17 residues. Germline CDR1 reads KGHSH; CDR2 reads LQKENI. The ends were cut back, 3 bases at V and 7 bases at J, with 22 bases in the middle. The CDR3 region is CASSPQTGPFLGNTIYF. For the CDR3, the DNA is TGTGCCAGCTCACCCCAGACAGGCCCGTTCCTCGGGAACACCATATATTTT.

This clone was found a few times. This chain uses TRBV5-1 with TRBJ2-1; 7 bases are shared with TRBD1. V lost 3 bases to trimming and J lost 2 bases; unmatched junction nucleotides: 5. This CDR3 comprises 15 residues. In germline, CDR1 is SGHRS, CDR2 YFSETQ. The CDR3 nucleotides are TGCGCCAGCAGCTCCAACAGGGGAGCCTACAATGAGCAGTTCTTC. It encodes CASSSNRGAYNEQFF.

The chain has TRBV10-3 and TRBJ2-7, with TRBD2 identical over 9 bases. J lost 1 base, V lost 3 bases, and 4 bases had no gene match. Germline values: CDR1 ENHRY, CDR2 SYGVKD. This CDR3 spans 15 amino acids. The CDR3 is CAISDTSGPSYEQYF. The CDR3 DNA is TGTGCCATCAGTGATACTAGCGGGCCATCCTACGAGCAGTACTTC.

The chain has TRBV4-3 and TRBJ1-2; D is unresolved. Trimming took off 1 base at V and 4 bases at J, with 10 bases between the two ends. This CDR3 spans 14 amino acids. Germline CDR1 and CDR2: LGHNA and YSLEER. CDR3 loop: CASSQGSGLYGYTF. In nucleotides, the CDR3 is TGCGCCAGCAGCCAAGGATCAGGTCTCTATGGCTACACCTTC.

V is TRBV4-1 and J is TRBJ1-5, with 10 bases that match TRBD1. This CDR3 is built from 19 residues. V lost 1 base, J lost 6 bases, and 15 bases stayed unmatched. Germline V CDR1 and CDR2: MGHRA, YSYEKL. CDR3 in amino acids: CASSQGGTGASSVGQPQHF. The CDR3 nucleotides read TGCGCCAGCAGCCAAGGGGGGACAGGGGCCTCTTCAGTGGGTCAGCCCCAGCATTTT.

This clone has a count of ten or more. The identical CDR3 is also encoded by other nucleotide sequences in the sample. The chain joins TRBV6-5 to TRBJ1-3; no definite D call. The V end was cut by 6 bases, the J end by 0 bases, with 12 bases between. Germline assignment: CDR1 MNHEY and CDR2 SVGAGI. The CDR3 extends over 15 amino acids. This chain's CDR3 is CASRPSGHSGNTIYF. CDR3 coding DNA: TGTGCCAGCAGGCCTTCAGGTCACTCTGGAAACACCATATATTTT.

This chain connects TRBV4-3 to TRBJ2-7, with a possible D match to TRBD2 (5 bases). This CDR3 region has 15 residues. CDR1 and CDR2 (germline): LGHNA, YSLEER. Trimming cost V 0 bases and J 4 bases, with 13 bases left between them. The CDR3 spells CASSQEASLKYEQYF. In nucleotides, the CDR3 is TGCGCCAGCAGCCAAGAGGCTAGCTTGAAGTACGAGCAGTACTTC.